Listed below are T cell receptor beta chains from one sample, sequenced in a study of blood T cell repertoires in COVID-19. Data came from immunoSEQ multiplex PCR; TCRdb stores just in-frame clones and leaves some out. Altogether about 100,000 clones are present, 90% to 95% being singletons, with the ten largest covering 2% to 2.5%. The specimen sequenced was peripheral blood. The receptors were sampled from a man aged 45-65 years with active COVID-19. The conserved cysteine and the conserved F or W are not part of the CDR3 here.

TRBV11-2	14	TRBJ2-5	ASSLGTSGGQETQY
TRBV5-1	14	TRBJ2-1	ASSLEVGTGVDEQF
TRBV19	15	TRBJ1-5	ASSIEPGQGRDQPQH
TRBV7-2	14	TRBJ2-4	ASSFRHVRAKNIQY
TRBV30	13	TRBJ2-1	AWSVGSGRGNEQF
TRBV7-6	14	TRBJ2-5	ASSLGAGGTQETQY
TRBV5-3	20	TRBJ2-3	ARSLDGSLPSLLRADTDTQY
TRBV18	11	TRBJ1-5	ASSRDRDQPQH
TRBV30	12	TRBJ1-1	AWSVDRMNTEAF
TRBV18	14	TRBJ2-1	ASSPSTSGETSEQF
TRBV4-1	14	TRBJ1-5	ASSLQIQGSNQPQH
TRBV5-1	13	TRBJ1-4	ASSDSGTGGEKLF
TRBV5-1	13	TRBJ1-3	ASSPDSNSGNTIY
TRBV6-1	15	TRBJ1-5	ASSEIGGRGSNQPQH
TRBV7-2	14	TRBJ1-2	ASSPTGTGNNYGYT
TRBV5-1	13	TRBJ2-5	ASSLEGTGVETQY
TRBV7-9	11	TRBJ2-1	ASSPRSAAQQF
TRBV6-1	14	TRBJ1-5	ASSEARRTGNQPQH
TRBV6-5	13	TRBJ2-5	ASSPRVGGVETQY
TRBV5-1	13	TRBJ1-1	ASRHGQVPNTEAF
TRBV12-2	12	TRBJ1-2	ASRLLRVHYGYT
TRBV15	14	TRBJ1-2	ATSRARTETYYGYT
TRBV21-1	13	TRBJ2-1	ASSRAGGVYNEQF
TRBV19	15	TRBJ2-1	ASKHRPGLAAYNEQF
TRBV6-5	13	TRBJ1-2	ASSPGDSNIYGYT
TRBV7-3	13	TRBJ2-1	ASSFWPSPYNEQF
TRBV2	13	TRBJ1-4	ASSEGTGLYEKLF
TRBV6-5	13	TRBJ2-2	ASSYQRGYTGELF
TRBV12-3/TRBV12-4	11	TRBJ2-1	ASSFQLVNEQF
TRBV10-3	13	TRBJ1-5	AISESTETNQPQH
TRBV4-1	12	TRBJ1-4	ASSRGDRDEKLF
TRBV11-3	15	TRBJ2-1	ASLRTSGRRSYNEQF
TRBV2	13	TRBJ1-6	ASTIWTGSSSPLH
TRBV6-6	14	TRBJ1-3	ASSYGRGLPGNTIY
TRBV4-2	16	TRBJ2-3	ASSQVSRGGDSTDTQY
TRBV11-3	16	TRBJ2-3	ASSNPSGRGLSTDTQY
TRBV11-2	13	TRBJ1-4	ASSPGWGLNEKLF